This T cell receptor beta chain comes out of a study of shared T cell receptors in the human thymus. Per the germline V gene, CDR1 is MGHDK and CDR2 is SYGVNS. The V end was cut by 5 bases, the J end by 1 base, with 23 bases between. The CDR3 covers 18 residues. Sequencing was performed with immunoSEQ multiplex PCR; in TCRdb, only in-frame clones are kept and a portion is missing. The sample records 600,000 to 900,000 clones, 80% to 90% being singletons. These same records also appear under a second study, on human thymus T cells. In that study: Serving as donors were healthy Finnish infants, each of whom was having open corrective surgery for congenital heart defects. The thymus tissue came from resections taken during corrective heart surgery. What appeared biased in thymic and blood repertoires was the usage of V and J genes. Related studies noted strongly shared thymic repertoires across unrelated people.

The gene calls are TRBV25-1 and TRBJ1-1; perhaps TRBD1 as D (5 bases). The sequencing sample was made of thymocytes. The receptor was isolated from a girl less than two years old with a congenital heart defect. CDR3: CASSSPPGYQGGNTEAFF. The DNA of the CDR3 is TGTGCCAGCAGTTCCCCCCCAGGATATCAGGGAGGGAACACTGAAGCTTTCTTT.